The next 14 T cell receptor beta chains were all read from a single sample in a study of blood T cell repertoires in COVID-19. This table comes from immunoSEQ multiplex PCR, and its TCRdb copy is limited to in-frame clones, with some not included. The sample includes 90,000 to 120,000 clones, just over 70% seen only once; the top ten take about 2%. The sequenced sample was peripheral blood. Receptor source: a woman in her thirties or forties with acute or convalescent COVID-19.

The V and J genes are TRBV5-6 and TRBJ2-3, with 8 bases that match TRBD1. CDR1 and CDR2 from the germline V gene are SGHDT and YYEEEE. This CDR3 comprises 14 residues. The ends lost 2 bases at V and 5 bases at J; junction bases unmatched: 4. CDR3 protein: CASSFPGGKDTQYF. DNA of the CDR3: TGTGCCAGCAGCTTTCCAGGGGGCAAAGATACGCAGTATTTT. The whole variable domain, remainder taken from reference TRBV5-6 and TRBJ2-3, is DAGVTQSPTHLIKTRGQQVTLRCSPKSGHDTVSWYQQALGQGPQFIFQYYEEEERQRGNFPDRFSGHQFPNYSSELNVNALLLGDSALYLCASSFPGGKDTQYFGPGTRLTVL.

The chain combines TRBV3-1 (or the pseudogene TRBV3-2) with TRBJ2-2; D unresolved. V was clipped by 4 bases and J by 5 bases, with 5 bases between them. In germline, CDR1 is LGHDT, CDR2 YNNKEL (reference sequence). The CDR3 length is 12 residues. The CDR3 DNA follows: TGTGCCAGCAGCCTAAATACCGGGGAGCTGTTTTTT. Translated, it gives CASSLNTGELFF.

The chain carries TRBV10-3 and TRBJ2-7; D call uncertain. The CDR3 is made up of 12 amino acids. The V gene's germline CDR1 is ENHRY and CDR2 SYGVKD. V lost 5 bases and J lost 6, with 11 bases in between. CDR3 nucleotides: TGTGCCATCAGTCAGGCAGCTCTCGAGCAGTACTTC. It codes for CAISQAALEQYF.

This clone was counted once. The CDR3 sequence is CATSSGGQETQYF. CDR3 bases: TGTGCCACTTCTTCGGGGGGGCAAGAGACCCAGTACTTC. This chain connects TRBV24-1 to TRBJ2-5; 8 bases line up with TRBD2. Germline assignment: CDR1 KGHDR and CDR2 SFDVKD. The V and J ends lost 10 bases and 2 bases, in that order; junction bases with no gene match: 5. This CDR3 is 13 amino acids long.

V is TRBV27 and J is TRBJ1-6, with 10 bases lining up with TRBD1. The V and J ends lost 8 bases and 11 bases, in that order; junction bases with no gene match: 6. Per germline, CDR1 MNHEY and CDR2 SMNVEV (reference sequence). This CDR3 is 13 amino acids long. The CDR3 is CASLSGQGPPLHF. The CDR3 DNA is TGTGCCAGCCTATCGGGACAGGGGCCACCCCTCCACTTT.

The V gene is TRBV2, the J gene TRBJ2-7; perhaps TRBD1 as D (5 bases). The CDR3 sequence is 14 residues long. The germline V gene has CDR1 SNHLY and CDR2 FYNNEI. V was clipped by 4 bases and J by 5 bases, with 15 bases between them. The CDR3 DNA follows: TGTGCCAGCAGTGCGCGGTCAGGGTACCACGAGCAGTACTTC. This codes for CASSARSGYHEQYF.

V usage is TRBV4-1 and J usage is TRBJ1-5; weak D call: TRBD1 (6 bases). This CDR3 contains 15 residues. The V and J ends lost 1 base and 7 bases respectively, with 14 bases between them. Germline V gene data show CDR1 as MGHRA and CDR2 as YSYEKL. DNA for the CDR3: TGCGCCAGCAGCCAAGGTCGGTGGGACAACCAGCCCCAGCATTTT. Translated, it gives CASSQGRWDNQPQHF.

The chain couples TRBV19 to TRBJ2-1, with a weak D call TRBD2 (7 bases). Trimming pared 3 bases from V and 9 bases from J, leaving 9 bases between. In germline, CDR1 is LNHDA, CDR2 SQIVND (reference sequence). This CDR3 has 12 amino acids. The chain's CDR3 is CASSIAGAEQFF. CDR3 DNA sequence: TGTGCCAGTAGTATTGCGGGGGCTGAGCAGTTCTTC.

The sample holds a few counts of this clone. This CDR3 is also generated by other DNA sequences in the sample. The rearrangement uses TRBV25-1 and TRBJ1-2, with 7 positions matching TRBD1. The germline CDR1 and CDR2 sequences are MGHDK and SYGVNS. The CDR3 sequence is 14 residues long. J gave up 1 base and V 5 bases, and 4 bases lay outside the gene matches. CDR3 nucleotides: TGTGCCAGCAGTAGGACAGGACTTAACTATGGCTACACCTTC. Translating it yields CASSRTGLNYGYTF.

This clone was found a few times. The CDR3 loop is CASSRDRAYGYTF. CDR3 DNA: TGTGCCAGCAGCCGAGACAGGGCCTATGGCTACACCTTC. The chain recombines TRBV12-3 or TRBV12-4 with TRBJ1-2; 7 nucleotides align to TRBD1. The CDR3 has 13 residues. The ends lost 6 bases at V and 4 bases at J; junction bases unmatched: 5.

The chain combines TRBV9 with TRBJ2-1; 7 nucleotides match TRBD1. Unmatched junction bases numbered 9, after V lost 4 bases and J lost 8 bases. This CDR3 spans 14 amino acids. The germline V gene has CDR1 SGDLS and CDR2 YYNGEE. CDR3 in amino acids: CASSSSGTVDEQFF. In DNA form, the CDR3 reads TGTGCCAGCAGCTCCTCCGGGACAGTAGATGAGCAGTTCTTC.

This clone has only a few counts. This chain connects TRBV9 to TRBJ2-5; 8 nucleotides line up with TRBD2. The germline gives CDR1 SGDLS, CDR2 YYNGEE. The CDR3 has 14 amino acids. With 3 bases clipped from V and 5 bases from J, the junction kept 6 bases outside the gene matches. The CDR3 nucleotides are TGTGCCAGCAGCGGCGGGGGGCCGGGGGAGACCCAGTACTTC. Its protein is CASSGGGPGETQYF.

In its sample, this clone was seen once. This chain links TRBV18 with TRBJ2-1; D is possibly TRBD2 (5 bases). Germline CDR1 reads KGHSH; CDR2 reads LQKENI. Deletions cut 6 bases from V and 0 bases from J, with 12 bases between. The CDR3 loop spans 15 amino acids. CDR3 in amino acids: CASSHGESSYNEQFF. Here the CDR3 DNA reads TGTGCCAGCTCGCACGGGGAAAGCTCCTACAATGAGCAGTTCTTC.

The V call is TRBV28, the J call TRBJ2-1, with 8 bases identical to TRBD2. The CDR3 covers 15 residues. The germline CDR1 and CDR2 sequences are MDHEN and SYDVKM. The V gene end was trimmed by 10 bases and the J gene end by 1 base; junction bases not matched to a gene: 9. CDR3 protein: CATSIAGISYNEQFF. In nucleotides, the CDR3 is TGTGCCACCTCAATAGCGGGGATTTCCTACAATGAGCAGTTCTTC.